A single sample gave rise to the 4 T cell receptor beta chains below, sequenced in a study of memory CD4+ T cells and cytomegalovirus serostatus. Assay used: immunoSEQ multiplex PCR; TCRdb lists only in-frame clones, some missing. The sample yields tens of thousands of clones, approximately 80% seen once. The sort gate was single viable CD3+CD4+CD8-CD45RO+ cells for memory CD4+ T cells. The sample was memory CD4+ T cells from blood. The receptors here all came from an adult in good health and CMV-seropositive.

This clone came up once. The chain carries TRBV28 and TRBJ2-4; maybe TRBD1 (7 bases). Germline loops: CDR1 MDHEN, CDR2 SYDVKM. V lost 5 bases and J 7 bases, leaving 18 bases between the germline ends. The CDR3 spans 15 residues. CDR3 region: CASSPTGAAGNIQYF. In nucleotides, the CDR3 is TGTGCCAGCAGTCCTACAGGGGCCGCGGGGAACATTCAGTACTTC.

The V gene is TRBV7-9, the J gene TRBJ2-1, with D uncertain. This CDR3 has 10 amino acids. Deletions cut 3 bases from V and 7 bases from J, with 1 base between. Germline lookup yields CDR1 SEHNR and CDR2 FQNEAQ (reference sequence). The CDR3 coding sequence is TGTGCCAGCAGCTTTAATGAGCAGTTCTTC. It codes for CASSFNEQFF. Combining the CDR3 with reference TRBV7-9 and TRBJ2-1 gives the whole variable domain DTGVSQNPRHKITKRGQNVTFRCDPISEHNRLYWYRQTLGQGPEFLTYFQNEAQLEKSRLLSDRFSAERPKGSFSTLEIQRTEQGDSAMYLCASSFNEQFFGPGTRLTVL.

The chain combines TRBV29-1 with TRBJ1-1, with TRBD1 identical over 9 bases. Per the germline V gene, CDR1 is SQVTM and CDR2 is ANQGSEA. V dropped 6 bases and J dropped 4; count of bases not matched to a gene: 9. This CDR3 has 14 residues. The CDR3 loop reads CSVQTGQGPTEAFF. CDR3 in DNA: TGCAGCGTACAAACAGGACAGGGGCCCACTGAAGCTTTCTTT.

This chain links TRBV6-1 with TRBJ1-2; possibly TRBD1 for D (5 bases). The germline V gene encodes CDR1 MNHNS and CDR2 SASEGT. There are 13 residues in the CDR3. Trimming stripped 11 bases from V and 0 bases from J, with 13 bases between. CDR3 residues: CASVLGANYGYTF. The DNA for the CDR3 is TGTGCCTCCGTCTTAGGGGCTAACTATGGCTACACCTTC.